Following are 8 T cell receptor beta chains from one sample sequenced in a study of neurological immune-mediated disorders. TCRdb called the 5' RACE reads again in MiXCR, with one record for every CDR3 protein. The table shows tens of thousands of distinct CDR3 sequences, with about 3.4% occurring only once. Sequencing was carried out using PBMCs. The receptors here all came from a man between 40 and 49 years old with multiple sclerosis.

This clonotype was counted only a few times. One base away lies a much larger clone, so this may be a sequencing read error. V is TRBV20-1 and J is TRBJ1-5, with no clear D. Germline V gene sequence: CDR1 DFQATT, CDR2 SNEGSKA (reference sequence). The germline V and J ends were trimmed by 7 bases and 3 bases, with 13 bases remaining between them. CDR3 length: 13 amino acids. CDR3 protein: CSERTSANQPQHF. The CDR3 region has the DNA TGCAGTGAACGAACGTCGGCCAATCAGCCCCAGCATTTT.

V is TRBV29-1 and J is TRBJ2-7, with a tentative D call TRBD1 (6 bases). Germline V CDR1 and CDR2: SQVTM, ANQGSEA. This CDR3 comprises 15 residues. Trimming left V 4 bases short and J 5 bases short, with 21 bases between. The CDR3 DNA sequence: TGCAGCGTTGTAGGACCTGGACAGTTGACCGACGAGCAGTACTTC. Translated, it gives CSVVGPGQLTDEQYF.

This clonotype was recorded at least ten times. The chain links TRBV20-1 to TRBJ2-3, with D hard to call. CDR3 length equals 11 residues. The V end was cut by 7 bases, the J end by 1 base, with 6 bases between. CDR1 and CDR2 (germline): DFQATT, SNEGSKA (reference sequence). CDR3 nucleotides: TGCAGTGTTTACGGCACAGATACGCAGTATTTT. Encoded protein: CSVYGTDTQYF.

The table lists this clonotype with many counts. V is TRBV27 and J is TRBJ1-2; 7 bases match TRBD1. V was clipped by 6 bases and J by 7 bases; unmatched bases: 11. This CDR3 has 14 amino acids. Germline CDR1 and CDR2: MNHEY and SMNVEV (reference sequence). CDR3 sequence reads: CASRRDREIGGYTF. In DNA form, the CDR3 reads TGTGCCAGCAGGAGAGACAGGGAGATAGGTGGCTACACCTTC.

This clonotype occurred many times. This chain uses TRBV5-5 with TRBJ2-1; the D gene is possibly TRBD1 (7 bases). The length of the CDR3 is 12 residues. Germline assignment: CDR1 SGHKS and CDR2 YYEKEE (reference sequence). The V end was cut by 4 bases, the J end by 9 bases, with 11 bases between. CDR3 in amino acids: CASSPGGSEQFF. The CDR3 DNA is TGTGCCAGCAGCCCAGGGGGGAGTGAGCAGTTCTTC.

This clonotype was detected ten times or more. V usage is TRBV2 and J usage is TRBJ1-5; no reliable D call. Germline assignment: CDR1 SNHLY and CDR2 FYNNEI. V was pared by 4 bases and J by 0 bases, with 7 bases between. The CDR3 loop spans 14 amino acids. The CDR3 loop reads CASSADVSNQPQHF. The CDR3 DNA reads TGTGCCAGCAGTGCGGACGTTAGCAATCAGCCCCAGCATTTT.

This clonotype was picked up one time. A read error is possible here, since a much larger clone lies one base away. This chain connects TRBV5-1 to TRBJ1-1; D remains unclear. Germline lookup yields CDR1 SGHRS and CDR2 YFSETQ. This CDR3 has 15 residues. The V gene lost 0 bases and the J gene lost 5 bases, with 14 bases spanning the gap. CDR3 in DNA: TGCGCCAGCAGCTTGGACCCACCCAGGCAGACTGAAGCTTTCTTT. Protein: CASSLDPPRQTEAFF. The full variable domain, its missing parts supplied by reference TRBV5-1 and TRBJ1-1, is KAGVTQTPRYLIKTRGQQVTLSCSPISGHRSVSWYQQTPGQGLQFLFEYFSETQRNKGNFPGRFSGRQFSNSRSEMNVSTLELGDSALYLCASSLDPPRQTEAFFGQGTRLTVV.

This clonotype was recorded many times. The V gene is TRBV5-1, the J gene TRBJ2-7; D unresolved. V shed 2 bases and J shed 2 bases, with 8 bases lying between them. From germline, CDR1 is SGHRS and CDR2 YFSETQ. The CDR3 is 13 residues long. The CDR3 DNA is TGCGCCAGCAGCTTACAACCTACCTACGAGCAGTACTTC. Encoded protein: CASSLQPTYEQYF.